These 5 T cell receptor beta chains share one sample of origin, sequenced in a study of patients and donors after allogeneic stem cell transplantation. TCRdb re-derived calls from the RT-PCR reads in MiXCR, one entry per CDR3 protein. The table shows roughly 230,000 distinct CDR3 sequences, with roughly 13% occurring only once. Sequencing was carried out using blood, either unsorted or a sorted T cell fraction (not recorded which). The source is a human donor who was either an allogeneic HSCT recipient or a stem cell or donor lymphocyte infusion donor (not recorded which). It is not recorded whose cells these are; they may come from a transplant donor.

This clonotype was seen a handful of times. V and J are TRBV6-5 and TRBJ1-2, with a possible D match to TRBD1 (6 bases). The CDR3 runs to 17 residues. Germline lookup yields CDR1 MNHEY and CDR2 SVGAGI. Trimming stripped 0 bases from V and 6 bases from J, with 20 bases between. CDR3 bases: TGTGCCAGCAGTTACTCGATGGTGGCCCAGGGGTCGGATGGCTACACCTTC. Its protein is CASSYSMVAQGSDGYTF.

The chain recombines TRBV5-1 with TRBJ1-5; D is uncertain. Trimming removed 0 bases at V and 3 bases at J, with 10 bases between. The V gene's germline CDR1 is SGHRS and CDR2 YFSETQ. The CDR3 loop spans 15 amino acids. CDR3 amino acids: CASSLGLQANQPQHF. CDR3 nucleotides: TGCGCCAGCAGCTTGGGTCTGCAGGCCAATCAGCCCCAGCATTTT.

This clonotype has at least ten counts. The chain is built from TRBV5-1 and TRBJ2-5, with a weak D call TRBD2 (5 bases). The germline V gene encodes CDR1 SGHRS and CDR2 YFSETQ. The CDR3 length is 13 residues. V gave up 0 bases and J gave up 7 bases, with 10 bases separating them. The CDR3 DNA reads as TGCGCCAGCAGCTTGGAGGGAGTAGGGACCCAGTACTTC. This sequence encodes CASSLEGVGTQYF.

This clonotype turned up a few times. The chain employs TRBV20-1 and TRBJ2-2, with D possibly being TRBD1 or TRBD2 (5 bases each). V shed 0 bases and J shed 2 bases, with 10 bases lying between them. CDR1 is DFQATT and CDR2 is SNEGSKA in the germline V gene (reference sequence). The CDR3 has 15 amino acids. This CDR3 is CSARDGTVNTGELFF. The CDR3 coding sequence is TGCAGTGCTAGAGATGGGACCGTTAACACCGGGGAGCTGTTTTTT.

The chain carries TRBV6-2 or TRBV6-3 and TRBJ1-1; D is unclear. V gave up 8 bases and J gave up 7 bases, with 5 bases separating them. The CDR3 length is 9 residues. CDR1 MNHEY and CDR2 SVGEGT come from the germline V gene. As DNA, the CDR3 is TGTGCCAGCCGGATTGAAGCTTTCTTT. Residues: CASRIEAFF.